This T cell receptor (beta chain) was captured by sequencing in a study of somatic mutations in cytotoxic T cells in rheumatoid arthritis (TCRdb year 2017). For the study in its entirety: Right after diagnosis and prior to the start of any treatment, roughly 33 ml EDTA of peripheral blood was drawn from patients. To characterize clonality, the study used TCRB deep sequencing while asking whether somatic mutations are carried by expanded CD8+ T-cell clones in newly diagnosed, untreated rheumatoid arthritis. Patient and control groups had essentially identical median ages. Follow-up samples were collected after diagnosis while patients received immunosuppressive therapy such as methotrexate, hydroxychloroquine and sulfasalazine. For some 68 rheumatoid arthritis patients and some 20 healthy controls, TCRB deep sequencing was carried out. A FACSAria II or Sony SH800 was used to flow-sort some V beta antibody-stained T-cell populations at nearly 100% purity, and TCRB sequencing was also done on sorted V beta1+ cells.

The paper's findings and limits, for the study overall: CD8+ T-cell clonality in rheumatoid arthritis patients was not significantly different from that in age-matched healthy controls. The expanded CD8+ clones had unknown antigen targets, and not appearing in virus-specific databases did not rule out that they were virus-specific. No adjustment for multiple comparisons was made for the slight TRBV07 underrepresentation in patients. In about an eighth of the roughly 65 patients, more than 20% of CD8+ cells belonged to the largest CD8+ clone, while several identical CD8+ TCRB sequences were shared between blood and synovial fluid. CD8+ clonality increased with age in patients (Spearman r ≈ 0.49) but not in healthy controls.

CD4+ and CD8+ cells were isolated by positive magnetic bead selection on an AutoMACS, and purity was checked by flow cytometry. Initial screening for clonal expansions relied on flow cytometry with a TCR V beta antibody panel, after which sorted CD8+ fractions underwent TCRB deep sequencing for characterization. Peripheral blood mononuclear cells were isolated by Ficoll-Paque PLUS density gradient separation. DNA was extracted from CD4-enriched, CD8-enriched or PBMC samples with Nucleospin Tissue or Tissue XS kits and quantified with a Qubit 2.0 fluorometer. Sequencing of TCRB CDR3 was done on genomic DNA with the immunoSEQ assay. From the authors' description of their analysis: Published virus-specific TCRB sequences were compared with patient CD8+ clones larger than 1%, and only a few matches were found. Nothing other than productive TCRB rearrangements was included in the analyses. Defining a clone by its unique TCRB CDR3 sequence, the study calculated clonality as a productive clonality index derived from Shannon entropy. Repertoire overlap between two samples was calculated from the template counts of each clone relative to total templates per sample. V-gene usage measured by flow cytometry correlated with TCRB sequencing V-gene usage, with a Spearman r of approximately 0.6. What TCRdb holds here is the immuneACCESS table cut down to in-frame rearrangements. Part of the clones is not present; checked against another copy, under half of the missing clones reflect an unresolved V gene, and the others are unexplained. V and J calls and clone size are given by that table; D and trimming were obtained from the DNA. This sample has roughly 4,400 clones in its table, and around three quarters of those were observed once. The ten largest clones add up to roughly 71% of the sample.

This clone appeared once. Its specific antigen is unknown. No per-base quality is available; no much larger clone lies one base away. V loses 2 bases of germline sequence and J loses 8 bases, and the interval between the two ends is 13 bases. CDR1 is given as SGDLS and CDR2 as YYNGEE, both from the germline V gene. The CDR3 numbers 13 residues from cysteine through phenylalanine. Only CDR3 DNA is held: 39 bases, read in frame from base 1. The sequence was collected from a middle-aged man with rheumatoid arthritis. The rearranged segments are TRBV9 and TRBJ1-2, and perhaps TRBD1 as D gene, on 5 matching bases. The specimen was CD8+ T cells sorted from blood, collected at a follow-up visit. The CDR3 region has the sequence CASSVGGVPGYTF. The nucleotides read TGTGCCAGCAGCGTGGGAGGGGTTCCCGGCTACACCTTC. Outside the CDR3, residues come from the reference TRBV9 and TRBJ1-2 proteins, so the full variable domain is: DSGVTQTPKHLITATGQRVTLRCSPRSGDLSVYWYQQSLDQGLQFLIQYYNGEERAKGNILERFSAQQFPDLHSELNLSSLELGDSALYFCASSVGGVPGYTFGSGTRLTVV.